This T cell receptor beta chain was sequenced during a study of cytomegalovirus exposure and HLA in healthy donors. General observations from the study: Researchers counted around 160 TCR beta chains as cytomegalovirus-associated. Analysis performed later found 16,951 TCR beta sequences associated with HLA alleles at 0.05 false discovery rate. Trimming of TCR beta V- and J-genes showed a link, identified in a later analysis, to a missense DCLRE1C variant.

PCR involved 60 Vbeta and 13 Jbeta primers. The repertoire was sequenced with immunoSEQ multiplex PCR; TCRdb's copy has only in-frame clones and lacks some. The sample has roughly 120,000 clones; around 80% are singletons. Remarks on this clone: The antigen is undetermined.

This receptor was obtained from a man between 18 and 29 years old in good health and CMV-seronegative. Sequenced input: PBMCs.

The CDR3 here is CASSETGELFF. The DNA of the CDR3 is TGTGCCAGCAGCGAGACAGGGGAGCTGTTTTTT. This chain links TRBV28 with TRBJ2-2; D call uncertain. The CDR3 has 11 residues. Per the germline V gene, CDR1 is MDHEN and CDR2 is SYDVKM. Between the trimmed V and J ends, which lost 6 bases and 8 bases, there was a span of 7 bases. Supplemented by reference TRBV28 and TRBJ2-2, the full variable domain reads DVKVTQSSRYLVKRTGEKVFLECVQDMDHENMFWYRQDPGLGLRLIYFSYDVKMKEKGDIPEGYSVSREKKERFSLILESASTNQTSMYLCASSETGELFFGEGSRLTVL.